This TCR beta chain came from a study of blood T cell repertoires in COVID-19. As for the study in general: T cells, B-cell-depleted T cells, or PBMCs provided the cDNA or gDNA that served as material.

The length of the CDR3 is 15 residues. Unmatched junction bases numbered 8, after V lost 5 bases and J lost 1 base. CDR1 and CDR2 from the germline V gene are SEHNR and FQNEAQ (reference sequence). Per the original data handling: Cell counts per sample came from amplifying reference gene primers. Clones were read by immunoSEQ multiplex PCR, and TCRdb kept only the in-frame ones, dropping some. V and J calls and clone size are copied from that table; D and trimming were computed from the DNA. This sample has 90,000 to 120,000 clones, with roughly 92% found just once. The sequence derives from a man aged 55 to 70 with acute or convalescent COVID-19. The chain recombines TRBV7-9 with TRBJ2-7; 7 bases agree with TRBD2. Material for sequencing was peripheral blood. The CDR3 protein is CASSISGTTSYEQYF. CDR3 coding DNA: TGTGCCAGCAGCATCAGCGGGACGACTTCCTACGAGCAGTACTTC.